The source of this T cell receptor (beta chain) is a study of identical twins. Only healthy Caucasians were enrolled as donors. Via MiXCR, TCRdb re-called the 5' RACE reads, giving one row per CDR3 protein. The table lists roughly 750,000 distinct CDR3 sequences, about 20% of them singletons. The CDR3 is 13 amino acids. Germline CDR1 is SNHLY and CDR2 is FYNNEI. The germline V and J ends were trimmed by 4 bases and 1 base, with 8 bases remaining between them. This same sample was also taken into another study, of T cells expressing NK-cell markers. That paper notes: Sorted CD3+CD56+NKG2C+, CD3+CD56+NKG2C- and CD3+CD56-NKG2C+ T cells supplied TCR beta repertoires. One of eight sequenced donors was HCMV-seronegative; the other seven were seropositive.

The TCR sequence derives from a young woman in good health. The chain carries TRBV2 and TRBJ2-7; no reliable D call. Specimen: PBMCs. This CDR3 is CASSVGRSYEQYF. The DNA for the CDR3 is TGTGCCAGCAGTGTAGGTCGGTCCTACGAGCAGTACTTC.